This TCR beta chain was sequenced in a study of blood T cells in healthy people across ages. Regarding the study as a whole: With donor CMV status unknown, expanded clonotype changes were possibly confounded.

This CDR3 is built from 15 residues. The V end lost 8 bases, the J end lost 1 base, and 17 bases lay between the germline ends. CDR1 and CDR2 from the germline V gene are WSHSY and SAAADI. Using a J-beta primer mix together with a sample-barcoded 5' primer, a second PCR was run for about 6 to 12 cycles. TCRdb analysed the 5' RACE reads with MiXCR anew, one entry per CDR3 protein. The sample lists approximately 1,000,000 distinct CDR3 sequences, more than 30% occurring once. On this clonotype itself: Its target is not known.

V usage is TRBV10-2 and J usage is TRBJ1-1; the D gene is possibly TRBD1 (5 bases). The sequence came from a man aged 18 to 35 in good health. Sequenced: blood. CDR3 region: CASCRGVGANTEAFF. The CDR3 region has the DNA TGCGCCAGCTGCCGCGGAGTAGGGGCGAACACTGAAGCTTTCTTT.